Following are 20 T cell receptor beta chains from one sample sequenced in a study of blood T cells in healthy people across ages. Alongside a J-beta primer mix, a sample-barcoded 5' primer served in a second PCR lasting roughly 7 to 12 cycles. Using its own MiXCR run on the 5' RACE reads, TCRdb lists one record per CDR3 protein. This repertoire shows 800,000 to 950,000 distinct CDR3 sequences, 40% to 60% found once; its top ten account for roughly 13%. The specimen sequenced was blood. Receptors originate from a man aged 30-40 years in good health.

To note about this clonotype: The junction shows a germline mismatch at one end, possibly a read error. CDR3 sequence reads: CASSRQPNHGYTF. For the CDR3, the DNA is TGTGCCAGCAGTCGACAGCCTAACCATGGCTACACCTTC. The rearrangement links TRBV12-3 or TRBV12-4 to TRBJ1-2; perhaps TRBD1 as D (5 bases). The CDR3 contains 13 residues.

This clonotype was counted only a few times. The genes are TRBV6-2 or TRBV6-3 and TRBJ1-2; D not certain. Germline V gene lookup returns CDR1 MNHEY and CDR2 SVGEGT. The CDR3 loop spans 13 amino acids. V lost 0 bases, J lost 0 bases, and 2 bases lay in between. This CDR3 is CASSYSTNYGYTF. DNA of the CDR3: TGTGCCAGCAGTTACTCGACTAACTATGGCTACACCTTC.

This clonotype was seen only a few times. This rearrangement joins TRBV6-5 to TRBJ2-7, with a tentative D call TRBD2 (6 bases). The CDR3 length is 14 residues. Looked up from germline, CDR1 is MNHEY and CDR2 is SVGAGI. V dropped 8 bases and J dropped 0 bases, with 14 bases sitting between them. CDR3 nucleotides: TGTGCCAGCTTCCGGGACGGGAGCTCCTACGAGCAGTACTTC. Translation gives CASFRDGSSYEQYF.

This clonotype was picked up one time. The CDR3 reads CAISESDRETQYF. Written as DNA, the CDR3 is TGTGCCATCAGTGAGTCGGATCGGGAGACCCAGTACTTC. This chain links TRBV10-3 with TRBJ2-7; the D is unclear. The end of the DNA aligns better with TRBJ2-5, so the J call may be wrong. The V gene's germline CDR1 is ENHRY and CDR2 SYGVKD. CDR3 size: 13 residues.

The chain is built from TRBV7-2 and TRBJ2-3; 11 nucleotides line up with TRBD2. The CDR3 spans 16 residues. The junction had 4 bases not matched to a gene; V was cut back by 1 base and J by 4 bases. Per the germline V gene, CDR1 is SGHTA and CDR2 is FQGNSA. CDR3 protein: CASSLVAGGPADTQYF. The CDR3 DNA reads TGTGCCAGCAGCTTAGTAGCGGGGGGGCCAGCAGATACGCAGTATTTT.

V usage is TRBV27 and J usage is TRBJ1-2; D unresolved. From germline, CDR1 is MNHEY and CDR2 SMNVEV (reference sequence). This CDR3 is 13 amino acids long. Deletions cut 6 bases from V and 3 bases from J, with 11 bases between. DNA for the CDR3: TGTGCCAGCAGACTAGACGGGGACTATGGCTACACCTTC. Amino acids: CASRLDGDYGYTF.

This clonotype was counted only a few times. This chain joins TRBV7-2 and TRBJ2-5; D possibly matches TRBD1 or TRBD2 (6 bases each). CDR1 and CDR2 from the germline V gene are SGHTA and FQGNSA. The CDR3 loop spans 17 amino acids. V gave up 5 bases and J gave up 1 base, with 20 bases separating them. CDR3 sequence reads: CASSLHGQQLAQETQYF. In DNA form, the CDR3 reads TGTGCCAGCAGCCTCCACGGACAGCAACTAGCCCAAGAGACCCAGTACTTC.

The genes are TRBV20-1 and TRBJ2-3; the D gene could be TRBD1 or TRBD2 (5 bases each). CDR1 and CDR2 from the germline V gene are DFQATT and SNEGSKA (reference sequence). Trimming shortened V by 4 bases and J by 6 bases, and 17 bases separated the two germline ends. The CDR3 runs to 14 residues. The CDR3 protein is CSAKVTGTRDTQYF. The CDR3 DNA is TGCAGTGCTAAAGTAACCGGGACCAGGGATACGCAGTATTTT.

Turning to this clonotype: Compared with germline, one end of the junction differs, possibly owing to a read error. The CDR3 coding sequence is TGTGCCAGCAGGGAAGGGCAGGGGGTTAACTATGGCTACACCTTC. As protein: CASREGQGVNYGYTF. This chain connects TRBV2 to TRBJ1-2, with 7 bases matching TRBD1. The CDR3 has 15 amino acids. CDR1 and CDR2 from the germline V gene are SNHLY and FYNNEI.

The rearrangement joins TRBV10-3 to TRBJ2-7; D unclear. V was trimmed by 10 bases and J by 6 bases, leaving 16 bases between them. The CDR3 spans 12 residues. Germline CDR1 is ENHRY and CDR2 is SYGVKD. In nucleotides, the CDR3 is TGTGCCACCGGACCTTACGACGGCGAGCAGTACTTC. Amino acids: CATGPYDGEQYF.

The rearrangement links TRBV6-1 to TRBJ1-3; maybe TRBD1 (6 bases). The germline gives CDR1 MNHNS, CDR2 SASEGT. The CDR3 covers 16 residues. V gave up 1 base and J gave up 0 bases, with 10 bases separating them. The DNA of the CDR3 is TGTGCCAGCAGTGAAGGAAAAGGGGGCTCTGGAAACACCATATATTTT. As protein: CASSEGKGGSGNTIYF.

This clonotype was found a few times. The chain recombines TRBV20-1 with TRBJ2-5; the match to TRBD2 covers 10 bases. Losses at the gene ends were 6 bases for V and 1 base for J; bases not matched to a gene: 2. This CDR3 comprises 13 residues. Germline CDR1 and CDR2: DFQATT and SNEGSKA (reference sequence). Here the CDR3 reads CSAKRGGQETQYF. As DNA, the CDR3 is TGCAGTGCCAAGCGGGGGGGCCAAGAGACCCAGTACTTC.

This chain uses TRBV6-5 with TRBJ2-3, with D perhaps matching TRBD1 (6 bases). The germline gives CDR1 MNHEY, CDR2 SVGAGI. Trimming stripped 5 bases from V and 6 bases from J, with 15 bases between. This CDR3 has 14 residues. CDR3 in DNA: TGTGCCAGCAGTACGGGACAAGGGGTGGATACGCAGTATTTT. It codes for CASSTGQGVDTQYF.

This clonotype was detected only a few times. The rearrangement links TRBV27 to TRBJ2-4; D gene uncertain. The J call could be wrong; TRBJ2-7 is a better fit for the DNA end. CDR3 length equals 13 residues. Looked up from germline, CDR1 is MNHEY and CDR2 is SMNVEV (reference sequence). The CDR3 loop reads CASSVSVYYEQYF. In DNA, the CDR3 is TGTGCCAGCAGTGTCTCGGTTTATTACGAGCAGTACTTC.

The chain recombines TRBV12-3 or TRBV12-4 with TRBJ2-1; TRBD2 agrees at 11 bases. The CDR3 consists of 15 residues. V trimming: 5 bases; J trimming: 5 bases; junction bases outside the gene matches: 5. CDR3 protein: CASSTLAGADNEQFF. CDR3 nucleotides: TGTGCCAGCAGTACACTAGCGGGGGCCGACAATGAGCAGTTCTTC.

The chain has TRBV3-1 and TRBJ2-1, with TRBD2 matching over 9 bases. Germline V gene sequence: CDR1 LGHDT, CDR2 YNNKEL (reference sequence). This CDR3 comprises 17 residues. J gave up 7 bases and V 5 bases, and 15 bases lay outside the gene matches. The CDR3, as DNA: TGTGCCAGCAGCTTCGCGACCCTAGCGGGGACCCCTAATGAGCAGTTCTTC. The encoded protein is CASSFATLAGTPNEQFF.

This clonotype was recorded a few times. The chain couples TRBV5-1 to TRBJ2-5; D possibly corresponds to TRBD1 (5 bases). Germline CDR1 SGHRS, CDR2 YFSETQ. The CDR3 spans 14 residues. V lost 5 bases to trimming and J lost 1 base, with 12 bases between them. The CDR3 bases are TGCGCCAGCAGACCACAGGTGACCCAAGAGACCCAGTACTTC. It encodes CASRPQVTQETQYF.

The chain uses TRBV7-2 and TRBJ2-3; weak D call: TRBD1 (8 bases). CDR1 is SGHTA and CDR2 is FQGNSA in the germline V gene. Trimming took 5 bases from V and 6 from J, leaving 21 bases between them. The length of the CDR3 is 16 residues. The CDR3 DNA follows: TGTGCCAGCAGCCCAGGGGGCCGATTCGGGGGGGATACGCAGTATTTT. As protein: CASSPGGRFGGDTQYF.

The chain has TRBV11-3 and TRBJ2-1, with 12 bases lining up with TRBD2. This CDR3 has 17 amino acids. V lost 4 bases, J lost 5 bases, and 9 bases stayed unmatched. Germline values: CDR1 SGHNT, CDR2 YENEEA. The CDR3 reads CASSSPLLAGGHNEQFF. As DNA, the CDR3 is TGTGCCAGCAGCTCCCCCCTCCTAGCGGGGGGGCACAATGAGCAGTTCTTC.

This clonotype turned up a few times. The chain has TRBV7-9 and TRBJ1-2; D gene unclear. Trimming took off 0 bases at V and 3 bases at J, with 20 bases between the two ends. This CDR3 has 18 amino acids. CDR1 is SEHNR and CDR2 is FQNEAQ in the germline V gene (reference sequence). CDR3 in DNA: TGTGCCAGCAGCTTAGCGGAAGTATTGGCGGCTTCGGACTATGGCTACACCTTC. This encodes CASSLAEVLAASDYGYTF.